The source of this T cell receptor (beta chain) is a study of OX40 agonist ivuxolimab in advanced cancers. At the level of the study: Given to patients was ivuxolimab, an agonistic anti-OX40 (CD134) antibody. Partial responses were recorded for three patients, including one with hepatocellular carcinoma and two with cutaneous melanoma.

CDR3 length: 15 residues. V was clipped by 5 bases and J by 0 bases, with 11 bases between them. Germline V gene sequence: CDR1 SGHTA, CDR2 FQGNSA. The protocol was immunoSEQ multiplex PCR, while the TCRdb copy is restricted to in-frame clones and leaves out a portion. The data contain some 28,000 clones, more than 75% of them singletons. This clonotype was obtained from an adult with an advanced solid tumor such as melanoma, head and neck, liver or kidney cancer. The rearrangement joins TRBV7-2 to TRBJ1-3, with a weak D call TRBD1 (6 bases). Specimen: CD4+ or CD8+ T cells sorted from blood, collected in a trial of the OX40 agonist ivuxolimab. The CDR3, as DNA: TGTGCCAGCAGCCCCACAGGGACCTCTGGAAACACCATATATTTT. Encoded protein: CASSPTGTSGNTIYF. Combining the CDR3 with reference TRBV7-2 and TRBJ1-3 gives the whole variable domain GAGVSQSPSNKVTEKGKDVELRCDPISGHTALYWYRQSLGQGLEFLIYFQGNSAPDKSGLPSDRFSAERTGGSVSTLTIQRTQQEDSAVYLCASSPTGTSGNTIYFGEGSWLTVV.